The rows below give T cell receptor beta chains drawn from one sample of a study of response to subunit inactivated influenza vaccine. TCRdb reprocessed the RT-PCR reads with MiXCR, giving one entry per CDR3 protein. Altogether hundreds of thousands of distinct CDR3 sequences are present, about 15% being singletons, with the ten largest covering 7.6%. Sequencing used PBMCs from blood, obtained 14 days before vaccination. These receptor sequences come from a man aged 50 to 60 who received an inactivated influenza vaccine. Both conserved end residues are part of each CDR3. A D gene is named only where the DNA matches it firmly. Not all rows give a size; the values are once, few, many and, for expanded clones, a class.

TRBD2	TRBV18	TRBJ2-7	.	TGTGCCAGCTCACCAGATGGGGGGGAGCCCTCCTACGAGCAGTACTTC	CASSPDGGEPSYEQYF
.	TRBV27	TRBJ2-5	.	TGTGCCAGCAGTTTCGCGGGGCGAGACTACCAAGAGACCCAGTACTTC	CASSFAGRDYQETQYF
.	TRBV20-1	TRBJ1-5	.	TGCAGTGTTAACGGGCAGCCCCAGCATTTT	CSVNGQPQHF
.	TRBV11-2	TRBJ2-7	few	TGTGCCAGCAGCTTAGGCCAGCCTGAGCAGTACTTC	CASSLGQPEQYF
.	TRBV7-2	TRBJ2-2	.	TGTGCCAGCAGCTTAGAGGGCACGCACACCGGGGAGCTGTTTTTT	CASSLEGTHTGELFF
TRBD1	TRBV6-2/TRBV6-3	TRBJ1-2	.	TGTGCCAGCAGTTTGACAGGGGTAACTAATGGCTACACCTTC	CASSLTGVTNGYTF
TRBD2	TRBV7-9	TRBJ2-3	.	TGTGCCAGCAGCGCCAGGGGACTAGCGGAAACAGATACGCAGTATTTT	CASSARGLAETDTQYF
.	TRBV7-2	TRBJ2-2	few	TGTGCCAGCAGCTTAGGAGGGACATTAAACACCGGGGAGCTGTTTTTT	CASSLGGTLNTGELFF
.	TRBV3-1	TRBJ2-7	.	TGTGCCAGCAGCCAAGCAGTACGGGATCGGGAGCAGTACTTC	CASSQAVRDREQYF
.	TRBV10-2	TRBJ1-2	many	TGCGCCAGCACAACATCTCCGGCCAACTATGGCTACACCTTC	CASTTSPANYGYTF
TRBD2	TRBV12-3/TRBV12-4	TRBJ2-2	.	TGTGCCAGCAGGGCGGGAGGCTCGGTTACCGGGGAGCTGTTTTTT	CASRAGGSVTGELFF
.	TRBV10-3	TRBJ1-5	.	TGTGCCATCAGTGAGGGCGGAGATCGCAATCAGCCCCAGCATTTT	CAISEGGDRNQPQHF
TRBD2	TRBV11-1	TRBJ2-3	.	TGTGCCAGCAGTCGGTCAGCGGGAGGGGGCACAGATACGCAGTATTTT	CASSRSAGGGTDTQYF
TRBD2	TRBV4-1	TRBJ2-3	.	TGCGCCAGCAGCCGGACTAGCGCCGTCATTTCACATACGCAGTATTTT	CASSRTSAVISHTQYF
.	TRBV5-1	TRBJ1-1	few	TGCGCCAGCAGCGTGGGTGGACAAAACACTGAAGCTTTCTTT	CASSVGGQNTEAFF
TRBD2	TRBV7-2	TRBJ2-1	few	TGTGCCAGCAGCTTCCTACTAGCGGGGAATCGCAATGAGCAGTTCTTC	CASSFLLAGNRNEQFF
.	TRBV6-1	TRBJ1-1	.	TGTGCCAGCAAGGGGGTTTACGTAACTGAAGCTTTCTTT	CASKGVYVTEAFF
.	TRBV6-2/TRBV6-3	TRBJ1-5	.	TGTGCCAGCAGTTACAGGCAGGGGAAACAGCCCCAGCATTTT	CASSYRQGKQPQHF
.	TRBV20-1	TRBJ2-3	.	TGCAGTGCTGGGTCGATTCCCACAGATACGCAGTATTTT	CSAGSIPTDTQYF
.	TRBV5-1	TRBJ2-2	many	TGCGCCAGCAGCTTGGAAACGGGGAGCACCGGGGAGCTGTTTTTT	CASSLETGSTGELFF
TRBD2	TRBV11-2	TRBJ2-1	few	TGTGCCAGCAGCTCCGATAGCGGGGGCTTGAATGAGCAGTTCTTC	CASSSDSGGLNEQFF
.	TRBV6-2/TRBV6-3	TRBJ2-5	.	TGTGCCACCCCTCCGAGGGACTGCCAAGAGACCCAGTACTTC	CATPPRDCQETQYF
TRBD1	TRBV2	TRBJ1-1	.	TGTGCCAGCAGGACGGAGGGGGCGGTAAGTTCTGAAGCTTTCTTT	CASRTEGAVSSEAFF
.	TRBV10-3	TRBJ2-6	few	TGTGCCATCAGTGAGGTGGGCAGGGTTGGTAGTGGGGCCAACGTCCTGACTTTC	CAISEVGRVGSGANVLTF
.	TRBV20-1	TRBJ1-2	few	TGCAGTGCTAGGGGTGTAGAATATGGCTACACCTTC	CSARGVEYGYTF
.	TRBV7-9	TRBJ2-7	few	TGTGCCAGCAGCTTAGGGATATTGAACTACGAGCAGTACTTC	CASSLGILNYEQYF